The 20 T cell receptor beta chains in this list originate from one sample, sequenced in a study of blood T cell repertoires in COVID-19. Measured with immunoSEQ multiplex PCR; TCRdb has only the in-frame clones, and not every one. The sample carries 250,000 to 350,000 clones, roughly 90% recorded once. The sequenced sample was PBMCs or T cells enriched from blood (not recorded which). The receptors originated from a woman aged 18-30 years with acute COVID-19.

J is TRBJ2-2 and V is TRBV7-9, with 9 bases identical to TRBD2. The germline gives CDR1 SEHNR, CDR2 FQNEAQ (reference sequence). J was trimmed by 5 bases and V by 5 bases; bases with no gene match: 9. The CDR3 extends over 16 amino acids. This chain's CDR3 is CASSPVAGEQTGELFF. DNA for the CDR3: TGTGCCAGCAGCCCAGTAGCGGGAGAACAGACCGGGGAGCTGTTTTTT.

This chain uses TRBV27 with TRBJ1-4; 7 bases match TRBD1. Germline loops: CDR1 MNHEY, CDR2 SMNVEV (reference sequence). V was clipped by 5 bases and J by 13 bases; unmatched bases: 16. The CDR3 is 15 residues long. For the CDR3, the DNA is TGTGCCAGCAGTAAACCGGGACAGTCGCCTCCTACACTGTTTTTT. Translation gives CASSKPGQSPPTLFF. The complete variable domain, with remaining parts taken from reference TRBV27 and TRBJ1-4, reads EAQVTQNPRYLITVTGKKLTVTCSQNMNHEYMSWYRQDPGLGLRQIYYSMNVEVTDKGDVPEGYKVSRKEKRNFPLILESPSPNQTSLYFCASSKPGQSPPTLFFGSGTQLSVL.

This clone appeared once. This sequence joins TRBV10-1 and TRBJ2-3; 12 bases are shared with TRBD2. Trimming cost V 3 bases and J 4 bases; bases outside gene matches: 5. The CDR3 covers 16 residues. Germline CDR1 and CDR2: WNHNN and SYGVQD (reference sequence). The DNA of the CDR3 is TGCGCCAGCAGTGATACCGGACTAGCGGGATCAGATACGCAGTATTTT. It codes for CASSDTGLAGSDTQYF.

The CDR3 reads CASSLQARFGTETEETQYF. The DNA for the CDR3 is TGTGCCAGCAGTTTACAAGCCCGATTTGGGACAGAAACAGAAGAGACCCAGTACTTC. The chain combines TRBV27 with TRBJ2-5; TRBD1 aligns across 7 bases. Germline V gene data show CDR1 as MNHEY and CDR2 as SMNVEV (reference sequence). With V trimmed by 2 bases and J by 3 bases, 18 bases remained unmatched. The CDR3 totals 19 residues.

This clone was seen more than once but under ten times. V and J are TRBV28 and TRBJ2-6, with D perhaps TRBD1 (5 bases). Germline lookup yields CDR1 MDHEN and CDR2 SYDVKM. CDR3 size: 17 residues. V lost 1 base and J 4 bases, leaving 14 bases between the germline ends. CDR3 nucleotide sequence: TGTGCCAGCAGTTTATCACCGTGGGGCCTCGGGGCCAACGTCCTGACTTTC. Translated, it gives CASSLSPWGLGANVLTF.

This clone was picked up a small number of times. The chain is built from TRBV11-2 and TRBJ2-2; TRBD2 is a possible D gene (6 bases). V was pared by 3 bases and J by 2 bases, with 19 bases between. The CDR3 totals 18 residues. In germline, CDR1 is SGHAT, CDR2 FQNNGV. CDR3 protein: CASSFPRSGGTNTGELFF. The CDR3 region has the DNA TGTGCCAGCAGCTTTCCCCGTTCTGGCGGGACTAACACCGGGGAGCTGTTTTTT.

This clone showed up just once. The genes are TRBV28 and TRBJ2-3, with 13 bases lining up with TRBD2. This CDR3 has 13 amino acids. The J segment lost 6 bases and the V segment lost 8 bases, leaving 2 bases of the junction unmatched. The germline V gene encodes CDR1 MDHEN and CDR2 SYDVKM. The CDR3 DNA follows: TGTGCCAGCTTGACTAGCGGGGGGGATACGCAGTATTTT. Its protein product is CASLTSGGDTQYF.

The chain couples TRBV30 to TRBJ1-5; the D gene is possibly TRBD1 (6 bases). CDR1 and CDR2 from the germline V gene are GTSNPN and SVGIG (reference sequence). V lost 3 bases to trimming and J lost 1 base, with 13 bases between them. The CDR3 sequence is 15 residues long. DNA for the CDR3: TGTGCCTGGAGGGGAGGGGGGTTGAGCAATCAGCCCCAGCATTTT. Translating gives CAWRGGGLSNQPQHF.

The rearrangement uses TRBV6-4 and TRBJ2-3, with D perhaps matching TRBD2 (7 bases). The CDR3 has 16 residues. Trimming stripped 4 bases from V and 5 bases from J, with 19 bases between. The germline gives CDR1 MRHNA, CDR2 SNTAGT. The CDR3 DNA reads TGTGCCAGCAGTGTAGGAGGCGGCGGGGGCAAAGATACGCAGTATTTT. Protein: CASSVGGGGGKDTQYF.

The V call is TRBV28, the J call TRBJ1-6, with unresolved D. With 3 bases removed from V and 9 bases from J, the gap between germline ends came to 6 bases. Germline loops: CDR1 MDHEN, CDR2 SYDVKM. The CDR3 extends over 12 amino acids. CDR3 amino acids: CASSLRVSPLHF. Here the CDR3 DNA reads TGTGCCAGCAGTTTGAGGGTTTCACCCCTCCACTTT.

Here the CDR3 reads CAWSVIGGETQYF. CDR3 nucleotide sequence: TGTGCCTGGAGTGTTATCGGGGGTGAGACCCAGTACTTC. The chain carries TRBV30 and TRBJ2-5; D possibly corresponds to TRBD2 (6 bases). V was cut by 0 bases and J by 5 bases, with 10 bases left in between. Germline CDR1 is GTSNPN and CDR2 is SVGIG (reference sequence). There are 13 residues in the CDR3.

The chain employs TRBV6-4 and TRBJ2-3; 8 bases map to TRBD2. CDR1 and CDR2 (germline): MRHNA, SNTAGT. CDR3 length equals 15 residues. Unmatched junction bases numbered 8, after V lost 3 bases and J lost 6 bases. The CDR3 is CASSESAGEGDTQYF. The CDR3 nucleotides read TGTGCCAGCAGTGAATCAGCGGGAGAAGGTGATACGCAGTATTTT.

This clone appeared a single time. The chain carries TRBV19 and TRBJ2-4; TRBD1 agrees at 9 bases. V lost 1 base and J lost 3; bases outside the gene matches: 13. The CDR3 runs to 19 residues. Looked up from germline, CDR1 is LNHDA and CDR2 is SQIVND (reference sequence). Here the CDR3 DNA reads TGTGCCAGTAGTATAGGACGCGATGTCTTGACAGGGGGCAAAAACATTCAGTACTTC. Encoded protein: CASSIGRDVLTGGKNIQYF.

V usage is TRBV7-9 and J usage is TRBJ2-3, with D perhaps TRBD1 (6 bases). Trimming took 5 bases from V and 1 from J, leaving 13 bases between them. The V gene's germline CDR1 is SEHNR and CDR2 FQNEAQ (reference sequence). This CDR3 is built from 15 residues. The CDR3 DNA follows: TGTGCCAGCAGCAGCCGGGACACAGGCACAGATACGCAGTATTTT. Translating it yields CASSSRDTGTDTQYF.

A single count supports this clone. V is TRBV19 and J is TRBJ2-1, with 10 bases lining up with TRBD1. V shed 3 bases, J shed 5 bases, and the junction held 4 bases outside the gene matches. This CDR3 is 15 amino acids long. From germline, CDR1 is LNHDA and CDR2 SQIVND (reference sequence). The CDR3 sequence is CASSIRDRGDNEQFF. The CDR3 DNA is TGTGCCAGTAGTATTCGGGACAGGGGCGACAATGAGCAGTTCTTC.

The chain couples TRBV5-4 to TRBJ1-6, with 7 bases matching TRBD1. Looked up from germline, CDR1 is SGHNT and CDR2 is YYREEE (reference sequence). The CDR3 has 18 amino acids. V dropped 1 base and J dropped 2; count of bases not matched to a gene: 9. The CDR3 loop reads CASSLRHQDRAYNSPLHF. CDR3 coding DNA: TGTGCCAGCAGCTTGCGACACCAAGACAGGGCCTATAATTCACCCCTCCACTTT.

The CDR3 nucleotides read TGCGCCAGCAGCTTGTTGCCAGCGAATGAGCAGTTCTTC. Translating gives CASSLLPANEQFF. The chain couples TRBV5-1 to TRBJ2-1; D unresolved. Trimming stripped 1 base from V and 7 bases from J, with 9 bases between. There are 13 residues in the CDR3. Looked up from germline, CDR1 is SGHRS and CDR2 is YFSETQ.

This chain links TRBV5-1 with TRBJ2-7; 7 bases are a match to TRBD1. Germline V gene sequence: CDR1 SGHRS, CDR2 YFSETQ. The CDR3 contains 14 residues. After removal of 0 bases from V and 2 bases from J, the junction contained 2 bases not matched to a gene. Here the CDR3 DNA reads TGCGCCAGCAGCTTGGATGGGACAGCCTACGAGCAGTACTTC. This gives the protein CASSLDGTAYEQYF.

The V and J genes are TRBV16 and TRBJ1-2; 8 nucleotides match TRBD1. In germline, CDR1 is KGHSY, CDR2 FQNENV. The CDR3 is made up of 15 amino acids. The V and J ends lost 0 bases and 8 bases, in that order; junction bases with no gene match: 8. In nucleotides, the CDR3 is TGTGCCAGCAGCCAATCAATCCAGGGGGCGGGCGGCTACACCTTC. It yields the protein CASSQSIQGAGGYTF.

This chain joins TRBV5-1 and TRBJ2-3; maybe TRBD1 (5 bases). The V and J ends lost 0 bases and 2 bases respectively, with 10 bases between them. Per the germline V gene, CDR1 is SGHRS and CDR2 is YFSETQ. CDR3 size: 15 residues. This chain's CDR3 is CASSLDRSYTDTQYF. The CDR3 coding sequence is TGCGCCAGCAGCTTGGACAGGTCTTACACAGATACGCAGTATTTT.